The rows below give T cell receptor beta chains drawn from one sample of a study of cytomegalovirus exposure and HLA in healthy donors. Clones were read by immunoSEQ multiplex PCR, and TCRdb kept only the in-frame ones, dropping some. Here the sample spans roughly 150,000 clones, 64% being singletons. Sequencing was carried out using PBMCs. The receptors originated from a woman younger than 45 in good health and CMV-seropositive. Each CDR3 is given with its conserved first and last residue.

V	J	CDR3
TRBV9	TRBJ2-2	CASRADSPNTGELFF
TRBV10-3	TRBJ2-3	CAIRDWTGRTDTQYF
TRBV10-3	TRBJ2-3	CAGGGTSTDTQYF
TRBV7-2	TRBJ2-1	CASSLSYNEQFF
TRBV18	TRBJ1-1	CASSPGLGPGAFF
TRBV4-2	TRBJ1-5	CASSQEGGCYQPQHF
TRBV7-9	TRBJ2-3	CASSGDTQYF
TRBV23-1	TRBJ1-4	CASSSDRGDWATNEKLFF
TRBV7-9	TRBJ1-2	CASSLARGTGSYGYTF
TRBV28	TRBJ2-7	CASSPLQGTDEQYF
TRBV5-1	TRBJ2-2	CASMAQNTGELFF
TRBV5-4	TRBJ1-1	CASSGEAGAFF
TRBV5-1	TRBJ2-5	CASSWGQSMGETQYF
TRBV2	TRBJ1-2	CASRPGQGIYGYTF
TRBV28	TRBJ1-5	CASREANQPQHF
TRBV27	-	CASSFSGRVHEQYF
TRBV5-1	TRBJ2-5	CASSPRTGDEQYF
TRBV6-6	TRBJ2-2	CASSSLAGGYTGELFF
TRBV28	TRBJ1-3	CASSWGGGNTIYF
TRBV18	TRBJ2-7	CASSPPGQGIREQYF
TRBV5-6	TRBJ2-5	CASSLRGNQETQYF
TRBV10-2	TRBJ2-3	CASTWGPGGGRGTDTQYF
TRBV5-4	TRBJ1-1	CASRDRASGTEAFF
TRBV6-1	TRBJ1-2	CASRTTGGGYGYTF
TRBV2	TRBJ2-7	CASSETREVRYEQYF
TRBV13	TRBJ1-6	CASSLAEPYNSPLHF
TRBV28	TRBJ2-7	CASSRQDYEQYF
TRBV4-1	TRBJ1-3	CASSLRTANIYGETPIYF
TRBV5-1	TRBJ2-1	CASSQDWEQFF
TRBV29-1	TRBJ1-2	CSVPTTGNYGYTF
TRBV18	TRBJ1-1	CASSPDTQGGAFF
TRBV5-8	TRBJ1-1	CASSFQISNTEAFF
TRBV5-1	TRBJ2-7	CASSGLAGGRAGEQYF
TRBV9	TRBJ1-4	CASSDQGSRATNEKLFF
TRBV23-1	TRBJ2-5	CASSQWWRVQVETQYF
TRBV27	TRBJ1-5	CASSLYAGMSGPSNQPQHF
TRBV7-6	TRBJ1-6	CASSLGDRGGNSPLHF
TRBV27	TRBJ1-6	CASRVMGSNSPLHF
TRBV5-4	TRBJ1-3	CASSLAPQAGGHGNTIYF
TRBV2	TRBJ2-5	CASSPDWKETQYF
TRBV2	TRBJ2-1	CASKGTGDYNEQFF
TRBV6-5	TRBJ2-1	CASSYLAGGSNEQFF